This is a list of T cell receptor beta chains from one sample in a study of blood T cell repertoires in COVID-19. TCRdb's copy holds only in-frame clones and misses some; the assay was immunoSEQ multiplex PCR. The sample has nearly 200,000 clones, around four fifths seen once. Material for sequencing was peripheral blood. These receptors all stem from a man in his 60s with COVID-19, enrolled during active disease. Both conserved end residues are part of each CDR3. D genes are given only for firm matches. Clone size is not always given. Where it is, it says once, few, many or a class for expanded clones.

d_call clone_size j_call v_call cdr3_aa cdr3_nt
. . TRBJ2-5 TRBV29-1 CSVEESAQYF TGCAGCGTTGAAGAGAGCGCCCAGTACTTC
. . TRBJ2-6 TRBV5-1 CASSWPGVGANVLTF TGCGCCAGCAGTTGGCCCGGAGTTGGGGCCAACGTCCTGACTTTC
. . TRBJ1-2 TRBV11-2 CASSLADRSSYGYTF TGTGCCAGCAGCTTAGCCGACAGGAGCAGCTATGGCTACACCTTC
. once TRBJ2-5 TRBV5-1 CASSIGVLETQYF TGCGCCAGCAGCATAGGGGTTCTGGAGACCCAGTACTTC
. . TRBJ1-1 TRBV6-5 CASSSSWGSAEAFF TGTGCCAGCAGTTCCAGCTGGGGTAGCGCTGAAGCTTTCTTT
. . TRBJ2-1 TRBV28 CASSLLNNEQFF TGTGCCAGCAGTCTACTAAACAATGAGCAGTTCTTC
. . TRBJ1-1 TRBV28 CASSRSGVNTEAFF TGTGCCAGCAGTCGATCAGGGGTCAACACTGAAGCTTTCTTT
TRBD1 . TRBJ1-5 TRBV7-2 CASSYRGLDNQPQHF TGTGCCAGCAGCTACAGGGGGCTCGACAATCAGCCCCAGCATTTT
. . TRBJ1-4 TRBV5-1 CASSRTATNEKLFF TGCGCCAGCAGCCGGACAGCAACTAATGAAAAACTGTTTTTT
. . TRBJ2-1 TRBV28 CASNSVPGGNNEQFF TGTGCCAGCAACTCCGTACCAGGGGGGAACAATGAGCAGTTCTTC
. . TRBJ2-2 TRBV28 CASSPPAGRVVTGELFF TGTGCCAGCAGCCCCCCCGCGGGGCGCGTGGTCACCGGGGAGCTGTTTTTT
. . TRBJ2-5 TRBV7-8 CASSPTGQETQYF TGTGCCAGCAGCCCGACCGGGCAAGAGACCCAGTACTTC
TRBD1 few TRBJ1-5 TRBV10-3 CAISEGQGVQPQHF TGTGCCATCAGTGAGGGACAGGGGGTTCAGCCCCAGCATTTT
TRBD2 . TRBJ2-5 TRBV4-1 CASSQDSGLAGYQETQYF TGCGCCAGCAGCCAAGATAGTGGCCTAGCGGGGTACCAAGAGACCCAGTACTTC
TRBD1 . TRBJ2-7 TRBV27 CASSSRWGRIDRGRVEQYF TGTGCCAGCAGCTCCCGGTGGGGGCGGATCGACAGGGGGCGGGTCGAGCAGTACTTC
TRBD2 . TRBJ2-2 TRBV25-1 CASSLTSNTGELFF TGTGCCAGCAGTTTGACTAGCAACACCGGGGAGCTGTTTTTT
TRBD2 . TRBJ2-1 TRBV19 CASDESGRHNEQFF TGTGCCAGCGACGAGAGCGGGAGACACAATGAGCAGTTCTTC
. . TRBJ2-5 TRBV18 CASSPPSQETQYF TGTGCCAGCTCACCACCGAGTCAAGAGACCCAGTACTTC
. . TRBJ1-1 TRBV6-5 CASSYSKGVSTEAFF TGTGCCAGCAGTTACTCGAAAGGGGTGAGCACTGAAGCTTTCTTT
. . TRBJ1-6 TRBV9 CASSVTGSSYNSPLHF TGTGCCAGCAGCGTCACAGGGAGCTCCTATAATTCACCCCTCCACTTT
TRBD2 few TRBJ2-1 TRBV6-1 CASSEGSGRAGNEQFF TGTGCCAGCAGTGAAGGAAGCGGGAGGGCGGGTAATGAGCAGTTCTTC
. . TRBJ2-3 TRBV3-1/TRBV3-2 CASSRPGLSSTDTQYF TGTGCCAGCAGCCGCCCCGGACTCTCTAGCACAGATACGCAGTATTTT
TRBD2 . TRBJ2-7 TRBV10-2 CASGLAGSYEQYF TGCGCCAGCGGACTAGCGGGTTCCTACGAGCAGTACTTC
TRBD2 . TRBJ2-1 TRBV3-1/TRBV3-2 CASSQDWTSGEQFF TGTGCCAGCAGCCAAGATTGGACTAGTGGTGAGCAGTTCTTC
. . TRBJ2-5 TRBV18 CASSPPAGQGETQYF TGTGCCAGCTCACCACCCGCCGGGCAGGGCGAGACCCAGTACTTC
. . TRBJ2-2 TRBV18 CASSPPSIGELFF TGTGCCAGCTCACCCCCTAGCATCGGGGAGCTGTTTTTT
. once TRBJ2-6 TRBV2 CASSPTETYSGANVLTF TGTGCCAGCAGCCCGACAGAAACATACTCTGGGGCCAACGTCCTGACTTTC
. . TRBJ2-1 TRBV5-1 CASRSLGASYNEQFF TGCGCCAGCAGAAGTCTAGGGGCAAGCTACAATGAGCAGTTCTTC
TRBD2 few TRBJ2-5 TRBV6-1 CASSDSAGGSETQYF TGTGCCAGCAGTGATTCAGCGGGAGGATCAGAGACCCAGTACTTC